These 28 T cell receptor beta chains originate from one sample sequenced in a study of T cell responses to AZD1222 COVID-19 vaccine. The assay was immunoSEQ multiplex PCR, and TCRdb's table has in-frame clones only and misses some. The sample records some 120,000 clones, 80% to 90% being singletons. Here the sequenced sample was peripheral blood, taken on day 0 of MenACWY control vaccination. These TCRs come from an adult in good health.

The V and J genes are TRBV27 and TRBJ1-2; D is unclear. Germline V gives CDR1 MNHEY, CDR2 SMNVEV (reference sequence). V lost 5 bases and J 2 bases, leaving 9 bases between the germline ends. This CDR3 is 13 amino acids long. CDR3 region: CASSVTLNYGYTF. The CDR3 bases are TGTGCCAGCAGTGTGACATTAAACTATGGCTACACCTTC.

The CDR3 reads CASSLVERGFPLHF. The CDR3 DNA reads TGTGCCAGCAGCTTAGTCGAAAGGGGATTCCCCCTCCACTTT. This rearrangement joins TRBV7-2 to TRBJ1-6, with a tentative D call TRBD1 (5 bases). Trimming stripped 1 base from V and 13 bases from J, with 14 bases between. The CDR3 contains 14 residues. The germline gives CDR1 SGHTA, CDR2 FQGNSA.

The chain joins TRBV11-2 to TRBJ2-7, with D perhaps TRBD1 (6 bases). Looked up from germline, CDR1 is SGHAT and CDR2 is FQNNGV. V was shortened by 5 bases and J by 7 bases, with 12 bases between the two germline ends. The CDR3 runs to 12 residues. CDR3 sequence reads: CASSVRDTEQYF. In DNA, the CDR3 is TGTGCCAGCAGCGTACGGGACACAGAGCAGTACTTC.

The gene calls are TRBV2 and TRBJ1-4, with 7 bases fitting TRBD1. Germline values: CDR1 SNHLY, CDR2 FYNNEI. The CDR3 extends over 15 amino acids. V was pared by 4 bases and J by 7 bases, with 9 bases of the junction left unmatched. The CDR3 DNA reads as TGTGCCAGCAGTGTTCTGACAGGGCTAAGTGAAAAACTGTTTTTT. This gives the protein CASSVLTGLSEKLFF.

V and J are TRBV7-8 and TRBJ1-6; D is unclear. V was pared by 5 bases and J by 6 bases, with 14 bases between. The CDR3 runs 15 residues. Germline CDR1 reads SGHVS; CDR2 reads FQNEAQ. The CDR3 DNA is TGTGCCAGCAGCCCCCGTTCGCAGCTTAATTCACCCCTCCACTTT. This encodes CASSPRSQLNSPLHF.

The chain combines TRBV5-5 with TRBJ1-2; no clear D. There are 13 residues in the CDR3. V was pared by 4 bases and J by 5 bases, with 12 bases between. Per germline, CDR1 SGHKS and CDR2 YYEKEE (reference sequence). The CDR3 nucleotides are TGTGCCAGCAGCCCGGGCAGGAGGTATGGCTACACCTTC. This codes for CASSPGRRYGYTF.

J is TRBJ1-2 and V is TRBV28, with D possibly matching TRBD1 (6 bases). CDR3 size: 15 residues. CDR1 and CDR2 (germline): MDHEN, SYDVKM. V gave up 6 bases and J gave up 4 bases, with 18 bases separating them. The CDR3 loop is CASRPSSGVGYGYTF. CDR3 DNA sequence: TGTGCCAGCAGACCCTCCTCAGGGGTGGGCTATGGCTACACCTTC.

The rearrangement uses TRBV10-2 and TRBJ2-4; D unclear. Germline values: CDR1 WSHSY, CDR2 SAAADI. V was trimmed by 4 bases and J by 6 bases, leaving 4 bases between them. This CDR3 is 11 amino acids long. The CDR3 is CASSGRNIQYF. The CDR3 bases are TGCGCCAGCAGTGGCAGAAACATTCAGTACTTC.

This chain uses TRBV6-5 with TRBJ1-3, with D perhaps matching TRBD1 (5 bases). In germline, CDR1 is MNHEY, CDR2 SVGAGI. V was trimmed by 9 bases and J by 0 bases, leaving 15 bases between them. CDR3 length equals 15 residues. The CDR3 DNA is TGTGCCAGTCTTCCGGGGCAAAGCTCTGGAAACACCATATATTTT. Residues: CASLPGQSSGNTIYF.

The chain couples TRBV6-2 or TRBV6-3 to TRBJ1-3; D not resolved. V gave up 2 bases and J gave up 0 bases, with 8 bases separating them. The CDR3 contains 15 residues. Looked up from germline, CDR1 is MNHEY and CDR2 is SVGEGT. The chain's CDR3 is CASSYRTHSGNTIYF. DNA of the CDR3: TGTGCCAGCAGTTACCGGACCCACTCTGGAAACACCATATATTTT.

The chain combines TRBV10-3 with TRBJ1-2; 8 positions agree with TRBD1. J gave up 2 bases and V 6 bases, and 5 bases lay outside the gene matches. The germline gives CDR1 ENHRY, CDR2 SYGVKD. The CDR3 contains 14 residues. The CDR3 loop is CAIRQGARNYGYTF. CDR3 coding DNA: TGTGCCATCAGGCAGGGGGCTAGGAACTATGGCTACACCTTC.

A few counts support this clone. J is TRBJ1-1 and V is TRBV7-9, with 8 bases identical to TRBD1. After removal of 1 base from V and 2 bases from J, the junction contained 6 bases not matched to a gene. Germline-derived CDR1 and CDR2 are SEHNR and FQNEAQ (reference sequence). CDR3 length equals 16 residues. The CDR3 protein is CASSLDAGQGNTEAFF. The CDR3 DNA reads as TGTGCCAGCAGCTTAGATGCAGGACAGGGAAACACTGAAGCTTTCTTT.

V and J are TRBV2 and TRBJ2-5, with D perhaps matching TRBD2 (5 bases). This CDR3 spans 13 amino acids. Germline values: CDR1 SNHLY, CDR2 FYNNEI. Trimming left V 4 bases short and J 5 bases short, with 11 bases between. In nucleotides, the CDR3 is TGTGCCAGCAGTGTATGGGAGAGGGAGACCCAGTACTTC. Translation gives CASSVWERETQYF.

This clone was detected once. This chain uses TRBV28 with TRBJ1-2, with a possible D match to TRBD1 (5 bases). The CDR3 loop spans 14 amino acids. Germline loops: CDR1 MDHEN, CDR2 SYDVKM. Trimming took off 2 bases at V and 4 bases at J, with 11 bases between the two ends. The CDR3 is CASSLGAVRYGYTF. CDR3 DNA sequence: TGTGCCAGCAGTTTAGGGGCAGTTCGCTATGGCTACACCTTC.

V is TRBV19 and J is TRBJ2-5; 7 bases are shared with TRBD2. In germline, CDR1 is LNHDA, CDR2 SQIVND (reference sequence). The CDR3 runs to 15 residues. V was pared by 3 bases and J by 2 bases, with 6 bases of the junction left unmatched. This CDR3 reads CASSMNGGWQETQYF. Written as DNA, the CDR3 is TGTGCCAGTAGTATGAACGGGGGGTGGCAAGAGACCCAGTACTTC.

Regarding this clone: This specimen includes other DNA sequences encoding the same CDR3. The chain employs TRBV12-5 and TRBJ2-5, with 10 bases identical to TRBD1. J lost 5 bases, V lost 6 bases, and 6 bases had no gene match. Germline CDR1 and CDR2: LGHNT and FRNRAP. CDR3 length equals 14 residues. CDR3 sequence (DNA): TGTGCTAGTGGAAGGGGACAGGGGACCGAGACCCAGTACTTC. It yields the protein CASGRGQGTETQYF.

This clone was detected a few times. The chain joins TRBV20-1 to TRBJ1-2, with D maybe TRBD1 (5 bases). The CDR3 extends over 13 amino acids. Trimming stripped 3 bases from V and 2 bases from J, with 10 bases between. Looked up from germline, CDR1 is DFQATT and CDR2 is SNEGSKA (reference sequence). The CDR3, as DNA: TGCAGTGCTAGTGGGGCAGGGAACTATGGCTACACCTTC. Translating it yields CSASGAGNYGYTF.

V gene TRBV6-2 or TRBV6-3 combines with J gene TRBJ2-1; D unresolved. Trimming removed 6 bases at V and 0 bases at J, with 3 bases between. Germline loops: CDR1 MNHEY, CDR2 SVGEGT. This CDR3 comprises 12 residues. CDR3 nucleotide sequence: TGTGCCAGCAGCACCTCCTACAATGAGCAGTTCTTC. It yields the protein CASSTSYNEQFF.

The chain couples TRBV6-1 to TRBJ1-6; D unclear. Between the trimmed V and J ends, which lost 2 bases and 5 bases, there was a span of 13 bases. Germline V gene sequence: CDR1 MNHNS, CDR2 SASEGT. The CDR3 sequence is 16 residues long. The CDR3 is CASSEYRTEDNSPLHF. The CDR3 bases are TGTGCCAGCAGTGAATACCGGACGGAGGATAATTCACCCCTCCACTTT.

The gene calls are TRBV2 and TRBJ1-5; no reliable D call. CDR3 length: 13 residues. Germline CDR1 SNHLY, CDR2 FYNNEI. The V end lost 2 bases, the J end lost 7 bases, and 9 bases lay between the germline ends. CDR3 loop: CASSEFVGQPQHF. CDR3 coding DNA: TGTGCCAGCAGTGAATTCGTGGGCCAGCCCCAGCATTTT.

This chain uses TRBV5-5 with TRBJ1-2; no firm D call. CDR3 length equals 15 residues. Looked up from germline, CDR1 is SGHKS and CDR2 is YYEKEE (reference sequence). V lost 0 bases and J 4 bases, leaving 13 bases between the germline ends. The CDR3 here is CASSLGRGVGYGYTF. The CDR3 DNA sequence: TGTGCCAGCAGCTTGGGCCGGGGAGTTGGCTATGGCTACACCTTC. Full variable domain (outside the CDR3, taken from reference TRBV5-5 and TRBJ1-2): DAGVTQSPTHLIKTRGQQVTLRCSPISGHKSVSWYQQVLGQGPQFIFQYYEKEERGRGNFPDRFSARQFPNYSSELNVNALLLGDSALYLCASSLGRGVGYGYTFGSGTRLTVV.

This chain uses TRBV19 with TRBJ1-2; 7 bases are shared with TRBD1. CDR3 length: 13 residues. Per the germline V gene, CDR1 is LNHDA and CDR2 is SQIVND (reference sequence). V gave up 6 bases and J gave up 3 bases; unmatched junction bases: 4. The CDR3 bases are TGTGCCAGTAGGACAGGGTCGGACTATGGCTACACCTTC. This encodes CASRTGSDYGYTF.

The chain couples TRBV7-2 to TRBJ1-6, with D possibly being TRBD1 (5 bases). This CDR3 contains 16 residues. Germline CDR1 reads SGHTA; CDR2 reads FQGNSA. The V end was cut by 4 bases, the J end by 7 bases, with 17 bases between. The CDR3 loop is CASSWHMVGGNSPLHF. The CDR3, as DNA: TGTGCCAGCAGCTGGCACATGGTCGGGGGAAATTCACCCCTCCACTTT.

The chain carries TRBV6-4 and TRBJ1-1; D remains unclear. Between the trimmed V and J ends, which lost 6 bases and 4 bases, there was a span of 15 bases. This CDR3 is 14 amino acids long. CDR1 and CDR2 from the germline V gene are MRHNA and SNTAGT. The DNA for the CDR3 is TGTGCCAGCAGCCCCTGGGAGCTTGGCACTGAAGCTTTCTTT. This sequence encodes CASSPWELGTEAFF.

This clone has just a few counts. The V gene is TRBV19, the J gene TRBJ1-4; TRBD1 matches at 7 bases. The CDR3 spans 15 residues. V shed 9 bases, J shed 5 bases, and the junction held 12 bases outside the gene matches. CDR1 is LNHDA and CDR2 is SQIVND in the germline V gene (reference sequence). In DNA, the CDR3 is TGTGCCAGCAATTTAGGGGGACAGTGGAATGAAAAACTGTTTTTT. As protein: CASNLGGQWNEKLFF. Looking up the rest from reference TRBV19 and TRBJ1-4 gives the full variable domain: DGGITQSPKYLFRKEGQNVTLSCEQNLNHDAMYWYRQDPGQGLRLIYYSQIVNDFQKGDIAEGYSVSREKKESFPLTVTSAQKNPTAFYLCASNLGGQWNEKLFFGSGTQLSVL.

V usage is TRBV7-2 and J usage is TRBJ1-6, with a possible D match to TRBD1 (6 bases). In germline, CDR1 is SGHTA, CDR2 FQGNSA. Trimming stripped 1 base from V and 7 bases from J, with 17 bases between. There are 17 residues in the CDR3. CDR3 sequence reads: CASSLVGRGSQNSPLHF. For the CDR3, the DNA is TGTGCCAGCAGCTTAGTCGGCAGGGGAAGTCAAAATTCACCCCTCCACTTT. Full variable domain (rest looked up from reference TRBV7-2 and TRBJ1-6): GAGVSQSPSNKVTEKGKDVELRCDPISGHTALYWYRQSLGQGLEFLIYFQGNSAPDKSGLPSDRFSAERTGGSVSTLTIQRTQQEDSAVYLCASSLVGRGSQNSPLHFGNGTRLTVT.

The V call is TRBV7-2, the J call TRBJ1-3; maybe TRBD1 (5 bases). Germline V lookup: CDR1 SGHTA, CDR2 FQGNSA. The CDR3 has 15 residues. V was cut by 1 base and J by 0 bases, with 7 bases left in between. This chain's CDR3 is CASSLGGPSGNTIYF. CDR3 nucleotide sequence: TGTGCCAGCAGCTTAGGGGGACCCTCTGGAAACACCATATATTTT.

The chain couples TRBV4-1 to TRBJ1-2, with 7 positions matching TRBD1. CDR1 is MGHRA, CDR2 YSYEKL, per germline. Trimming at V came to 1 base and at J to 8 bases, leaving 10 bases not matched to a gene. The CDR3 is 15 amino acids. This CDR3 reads CASSQVGSDRVGYTF. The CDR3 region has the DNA TGCGCCAGCAGCCAAGTGGGATCAGACAGGGTAGGCTACACCTTC.